This TCR beta chain originates from a study of blood T cell repertoires in COVID-19. Authors' processing steps: Amplification with reference gene primers provided the estimates of nucleated cell counts. The table came from immunoSEQ multiplex PCR; TCRdb's copy has only in-frame clones and leaves some out. V, J and clone size are those of that table, while D and trimming were read from the DNA. The data hold around 250,000 clones, with approximately 82% observed a single time. The receptor's source is a man between 35 and 55 years old who had been exposed to COVID-19. What was sequenced was PBMCs or T cells enriched from blood (not recorded which).

The CDR3 spells CASSSATGTTPNEQFF. CDR3 in DNA: TGTGCCAGCAGCTCGGCCACCGGGACTACACCCAATGAGCAGTTCTTC. V and J are TRBV5-4 and TRBJ2-1; 7 bases map to TRBD2. Germline CDR1 and CDR2: SGHNT and YYREEE (reference sequence). The CDR3 length is 16 residues. J gave up 6 bases and V 3 bases, and 12 bases lay outside the gene matches.